Ten or more counts support the clone carrying this TCR beta chain. Its antigen is unidentified. V was pared by 0 bases and J by 0 bases, with 6 bases between. This CDR3 spans 15 amino acids. Germline V gene lookup returns CDR1 KGHSH and CDR2 LQKENI. One entry per CDR3 protein results from TCRdb running MiXCR on the reads. The sample has roughly 800,000 distinct CDR3 sequences, about 28% seen once. These data originate in a study of T cell repertoires in cytomegalovirus infection. The wider study: Researchers turned to recently identified HLA-C-restricted CMV epitopes as well as well-studied HLA-B-restricted ones. Public TCR beta signatures were indicative of both CMV infection and a matching HLA type.

Study-level findings and limits: What dominated the ex vivo response were HLA-C-restricted CMV-specific TCR beta clonotypes. Cumulative frequency of public TCR beta families picked out carriers of CMV plus the relevant HLA.

The V call is TRBV18, the J call TRBJ2-1; no definite D call. The sequence was collected from a human donor in good health (CMV status not recorded). Some clones in this sample may be carry-over from other donors' samples. The specimen was cultured CD8+ T cells from PBMCs, collected from culture after CMV antigen stimulation. Written as DNA, the CDR3 is TGTGCCAGCTCACCACCAGACCCCTCCTACAATGAGCAGTTCTTC. This translates into CASSPPDPSYNEQFF.